This T cell receptor (beta chain) was obtained from a study of regulatory T cells in long-lasting Graves disease. Findings and limits, study-wide: Favored gene segments in persistent disease were TRBV28, TRBJ1-2 and TRBJ2-5.

Germline lookup yields CDR1 MNHNS and CDR2 SASEGT. The CDR3 has 14 amino acids. V lost 5 bases and J lost 3, with 12 bases in between. Time point in this sample: newly diagnosed GD, antithyroid drugs for less than 3 months. From RNA extracted from PBMCs, the TCR library was made. Tubes containing EDTA received 7 to 10 milliliters of drawn peripheral blood. Construction of the TCR beta libraries employed iRepertoire HTBI primers in conjunction with Arm-PCR of CDR3 regions. TCRdb re-called the multiplex PCR reads through MiXCR, storing one row per CDR3 protein. Among about 470,000 distinct CDR3 sequences listed, 15% to 20% were seen once. The sample holds many counts of this clonotype. Its antigen is as yet unknown. These data also formed part of another study, on T cells in Graves' hyperthyroidism and ophthalmopathy. From that second work: Diagnoses were established using clinical symptoms, serum thyroxine and TRAb, thyroid ultrasound and orbital computed tomography.

The receptor was isolated from a man between 35 and 55 years old with Graves disease. The sequencing used peripheral blood mononuclear cells (PBMCs), collected at new diagnosis, from a patient treated with antithyroid drugs. The J gene is TRBJ2-3, the V gene TRBV6-1; D is unresolved. The CDR3 loop is CASSISESTDTQYF. The CDR3 region has the DNA TGTGCCAGCAGTATCTCGGAGTCGACAGATACGCAGTATTTT.